The 21 T cell receptor beta chains given below trace back to one sample, sequenced in a study of beta chain features in type 1 diabetes. The study, taken as a whole, reports: Moderately but significantly shorter TCRB CDR3s were found in Type 1 diabetes patients in all four CD4+ subsets.

Their antigens remain unidentified. Expressed TCRB transcripts were sequenced, since all the RNA that had been isolated was reverse transcribed. This table comes from immunoSEQ multiplex PCR, and its TCRdb copy is limited to in-frame clones, with some not included. The sample lists 300,000 to 350,000 clones; approximately 12% were seen once. What was sequenced was naive CD4+ T cells from blood. The receptors stem from a woman aged 18-35 years with type 1 diabetes.

In its sample, this clone was seen a few times. This chain uses TRBV13 with TRBJ2-1; tentative D call: TRBD1 (5 bases). The CDR3 covers 17 residues. V gave up 4 bases and J gave up 9 bases, with 25 bases separating them. Germline values: CDR1 PRHDT, CDR2 FYEKMQ (reference sequence). The CDR3 sequence: CASSYPQGLAGRGEQFF. The CDR3 nucleotides are TGTGCCAGCAGCTATCCCCAGGGCCTCGCCGGCAGAGGTGAGCAGTTCTTC.

As to this clone: At the DNA level, this CDR3 is encoded by other sequences in the same sample as well. The chain carries TRBV6-5 and TRBJ1-2; perhaps TRBD1 as D (5 bases). The germline V gene has CDR1 MNHEY and CDR2 SVGAGI. V shed 0 bases and J shed 5 bases, with 10 bases lying between them. There are 14 residues in the CDR3. The CDR3: CASSYSTGGYGYTF. DNA of the CDR3: TGTGCCAGCAGTTACTCGACGGGGGGATATGGCTACACCTTC.

The chain couples TRBV18 to TRBJ1-5, with 7 bases that match TRBD1. Germline V gene lookup returns CDR1 KGHSH and CDR2 LQKENI. Trimming at V came to 3 bases and at J to 6 bases, leaving 5 bases not matched to a gene. CDR3 length: 14 amino acids. The CDR3 loop is CASSPLDRVQPQHF. In DNA form, the CDR3 reads TGTGCCAGCTCACCTCTTGACAGGGTTCAGCCCCAGCATTTT. Full variable domain (remainder filled in from reference TRBV18 and TRBJ1-5): NAGVMQNPRHLVRRRGQEARLRCSPMKGHSHVYWYRQLPEEGLKFMVYLQKENIIDESGMPKERFSAEFPKEGPSILRIQQVVRGDSAAYFCASSPLDRVQPQHFGDGTRLSIL.

This chain connects TRBV27 to TRBJ2-5; 8 nucleotides agree with TRBD2. Germline CDR1 and CDR2: MNHEY and SMNVEV (reference sequence). Trimming cost V 4 bases and J 4 bases; bases outside gene matches: 17. The CDR3 is 18 amino acids. The CDR3 DNA sequence: TGTGCCAGCAGTTCCTACCTTAGCTTAGCGGGATACGGAGAGACCCAGTACTTC. Translated, it gives CASSSYLSLAGYGETQYF.

There are a few counts of this clone. This chain uses TRBV29-1 with TRBJ2-1; a weak D match, TRBD2 (6 bases). From germline, CDR1 is SQVTM and CDR2 ANQGSEA. CDR3 length: 19 residues. V was trimmed by 1 base and J by 8 bases, leaving 30 bases between them. The CDR3 DNA reads as TGCAGCGTTGAAGCCCAGAGGCTCATGAGACTAGTGGGTACGGATGAGCAGTTCTTC. Protein sequence: CSVEAQRLMRLVGTDEQFF.

This clone was counted only a few times. The rearrangement links TRBV5-1 to TRBJ2-7; 9 nucleotides line up with TRBD1. Germline values: CDR1 SGHRS, CDR2 YFSETQ. The CDR3 runs to 17 residues. Trimming cost V 0 bases and J 2 bases; bases outside gene matches: 9. The CDR3: CASSLARDRVGPYEQYF. CDR3 coding DNA: TGCGCCAGCAGCTTGGCACGGGACAGGGTAGGGCCCTACGAGCAGTACTTC.

This clone was counted only a few times. The chain combines TRBV18 with TRBJ2-3, with 9 bases aligning to TRBD1. V lost 4 bases to trimming and J lost 2 bases; unmatched junction nucleotides: 7. CDR1 is KGHSH and CDR2 is LQKENI in the germline V gene. The CDR3 is made up of 16 amino acids. The CDR3 DNA is TGTGCCAGCTCACGGAGGGGGACAGGGAACACAGATACGCAGTATTTT. Amino acid sequence: CASSRRGTGNTDTQYF.

There are a few counts of this clone. The chain is built from TRBV7-9 and TRBJ2-5; possible D gene TRBD1, 6 bases. The CDR3 runs to 14 residues. CDR1 and CDR2 from the germline V gene are SEHNR and FQNEAQ (reference sequence). The V gene lost 5 bases and the J gene lost 1 base, with 11 bases spanning the gap. The CDR3 sequence is CASSIRDTQETQYF. CDR3 nucleotide sequence: TGTGCCAGCAGCATCCGGGACACCCAAGAGACCCAGTACTTC.

The V and J genes are TRBV4-1 and TRBJ2-4, with 10 bases matching TRBD1. The trim removed 5 bases at V and 5 bases at J, leaving 3 bases unmatched. CDR3 length: 14 residues. Germline V CDR1 and CDR2: MGHRA, YSYEKL. This CDR3 is CASSFGTGENIQYF. The CDR3 DNA is TGCGCCAGCAGCTTTGGGACAGGGGAAAACATTCAGTACTTC.

There are a few counts of this clone. This sequence joins TRBV11-2 and TRBJ2-1, with D maybe TRBD2 (5 bases). Trimming took 1 base from V and 12 from J, leaving 10 bases between them. The CDR3 is 12 residues long. Per the germline V gene, CDR1 is SGHAT and CDR2 is FQNNGV. The CDR3: CASSLGGEVQFF. The CDR3 bases are TGTGCCAGCAGCTTAGGGGGAGAGGTGCAGTTCTTC. The full variable domain, in which reference TRBV11-2 and TRBJ2-1 provide the parts outside the CDR3, is EAGVAQSPRYKIIEKRQSVAFWCNPISGHATLYWYQQILGQGPKLLIQFQNNGVVDDSQLPKDRFSAERLKGVDSTLKIQPAKLEDSAVYLCASSLGGEVQFFGPGTRLTVL.

This clone has more than one count but fewer than ten. V usage is TRBV19 and J usage is TRBJ2-6; TRBD1 matches at 9 bases. This CDR3 region has 19 residues. CDR1 LNHDA and CDR2 SQIVND come from the germline V gene (reference sequence). The V segment lost 4 bases and the J segment 0 bases; nucleotides outside the gene matches: 10. CDR3 DNA sequence: TGTGCCAGTAGTACCACCGGGACAGGGCTTTTCTCTGGGGCCAACGTCCTGACTTTC. The encoded protein is CASSTTGTGLFSGANVLTF.

The chain employs TRBV5-1 and TRBJ2-3; the match to TRBD2 covers 11 bases. Germline CDR1 and CDR2: SGHRS and YFSETQ. Trimming at V came to 1 base and at J to 2 bases, leaving 12 bases not matched to a gene. The CDR3 is 19 amino acids. CDR3 residues: CASSLTPIGTSGLTDTQYF. The CDR3 DNA follows: TGCGCCAGCAGCTTGACCCCTATAGGGACTAGCGGACTCACAGATACGCAGTATTTT. The whole variable domain, remainder taken from reference TRBV5-1 and TRBJ2-3, is KAGVTQTPRYLIKTRGQQVTLSCSPISGHRSVSWYQQTPGQGLQFLFEYFSETQRNKGNFPGRFSGRQFSNSRSEMNVSTLELGDSALYLCASSLTPIGTSGLTDTQYFGPGTRLTVL.

This clone was recorded a few times. The gene calls are TRBV18 and TRBJ1-5, with 7 bases identical to TRBD1. Germline-derived CDR1 and CDR2 are KGHSH and LQKENI. V lost 5 bases and J lost 7; bases outside the gene matches: 2. The CDR3 covers 12 residues. CDR3 nucleotide sequence: TGTGCCAGCTCAACAGGGGTCCAGCCCCAGCATTTT. Protein: CASSTGVQPQHF.

J is TRBJ2-3 and V is TRBV5-1, with TRBD2 matching over 13 bases. V lost 4 bases, J lost 5 bases, and 7 bases stayed unmatched. CDR3 length: 16 amino acids. Per the germline V gene, CDR1 is SGHRS and CDR2 is YFSETQ. The CDR3 region is CASSTRTSGSRDTQYF. The CDR3, as DNA: TGCGCCAGCAGCACCAGGACTAGCGGGAGTAGAGATACGCAGTATTTT.

The V gene is TRBV10-3, the J gene TRBJ1-1; the match to TRBD1 covers 7 bases. The V gene end was trimmed by 4 bases and the J gene end by 0 bases; junction bases not matched to a gene: 5. The CDR3 has 15 amino acids. Looked up from germline, CDR1 is ENHRY and CDR2 is SYGVKD. The CDR3 DNA is TGTGCCATCAGTGCCAGGGGGGACATGAACACTGAAGCTTTCTTT. The encoded protein is CAISARGDMNTEAFF.

This sequence joins TRBV19 and TRBJ1-5; the D gene is possibly TRBD1 (5 bases). The V gene lost 3 bases and the J gene lost 6 bases, with 12 bases spanning the gap. The CDR3 is 14 residues long. Germline V gene sequence: CDR1 LNHDA, CDR2 SQIVND (reference sequence). As DNA, the CDR3 is TGTGCCAGTAGTATTCAGGGATTCGGTCAGCCCCAGCATTTT. This sequence encodes CASSIQGFGQPQHF.

Only a few counts were recorded for this clone. This chain joins TRBV7-8 and TRBJ2-7; 13 bases are shared with TRBD2. V lost 5 bases, J lost 6 bases, and 10 bases stayed unmatched. This CDR3 comprises 16 residues. Germline assignment: CDR1 SGHVS and CDR2 FQNEAQ. The CDR3 reads CASSPPTSGRAREQYV. DNA for the CDR3: TGTGCCAGCAGCCCACCTACTAGCGGGAGGGCCCGCGAGCAGTACGTC.

This clone was recorded a few times. The gene calls are TRBV12-5 and TRBJ2-2; no clear D gene. Trimming removed 1 base from V and 1 base from J, with 4 bases in between. Germline V lookup: CDR1 LGHNT, CDR2 FRNRAP. There are 14 residues in the CDR3. The DNA of the CDR3 is TGTGCTAGTGGTTTGGGACAGAACACCGGGGAGCTGTTTTTT. This gives the protein CASGLGQNTGELFF.

The chain is built from TRBV28 and TRBJ2-5; 8 nucleotides match TRBD2. Germline trimming cut 2 bases from V and 5 bases from J; bases unmatched to any gene: 4. The CDR3 totals 14 residues. Germline CDR1 and CDR2: MDHEN and SYDVKM. DNA for the CDR3: TGTGCCAGCAGTTTAGGGACTAGTATTGAGACCCAGTACTTC. This encodes CASSLGTSIETQYF. Using reference TRBV28 and TRBJ2-5 for the parts outside the CDR3, the full variable domain is DVKVTQSSRYLVKRTGEKVFLECVQDMDHENMFWYRQDPGLGLRLIYFSYDVKMKEKGDIPEGYSVSREKKERFSLILESASTNQTSMYLCASSLGTSIETQYFGPGTRLLVL.

This chain uses TRBV11-2 with TRBJ2-3; 7 nucleotides agree with TRBD1. V shed 5 bases and J 6 bases; nucleotides not matched to a gene: 8. This CDR3 is 14 amino acids long. From germline, CDR1 is SGHAT and CDR2 FQNNGV. CDR3 in amino acids: CASSTRGFRDTQYF. The CDR3 nucleotides are TGTGCCAGCAGCACCAGGGGGTTTAGGGATACGCAGTATTTT.

J is TRBJ2-5 and V is TRBV30, with TRBD2 matching 16 bases. The CDR3 contains 14 residues. Germline trimming cut 5 bases from V and 5 bases from J; bases unmatched to any gene: 2. CDR1 and CDR2 (germline): GTSNPN, SVGIG (reference sequence). DNA of the CDR3: TGTGCCTGGCGGGGACTAGCGGGAGGGGAGACCCAGTACTTC. Amino acids: CAWRGLAGGETQYF.